What follows are 23 T cell receptor beta chains derived from one specimen sequenced in a study of OX40 agonist ivuxolimab in advanced cancers. The table came from immunoSEQ multiplex PCR; TCRdb's copy has only in-frame clones and leaves some out. Counted here are 12,000 or so clones, roughly two thirds occurring once; the ten biggest clones make up 26%. This sample comprised CD4+ or CD8+ T cells sorted from blood, obtained in a trial of the OX40 agonist ivuxolimab. These receptors were obtained from an adult with an advanced solid tumor such as melanoma, head and neck, liver or kidney cancer.

This chain uses TRBV4-3 with TRBJ2-7; D gene uncertain. Germline-derived CDR1 and CDR2 are LGHNA and YSLEER. The CDR3 is made up of 13 amino acids. V was cut by 0 bases and J by 4 bases, with 7 bases left in between. The CDR3 sequence: CASSQDLSYEQYF. CDR3 in DNA: TGCGCCAGCAGCCAAGATCTCAGTTACGAGCAGTACTTC.

The chain has TRBV19 and TRBJ2-1; 10 positions agree with TRBD2. In germline, CDR1 is LNHDA, CDR2 SQIVND (reference sequence). The ends lost 3 bases at V and 7 bases at J; junction bases unmatched: 12. There are 17 residues in the CDR3. CDR3 region: CASSIGDSGRTTNEQFF. The CDR3, as DNA: TGTGCCAGTAGTATTGGGGATAGCGGGAGGACCACGAATGAGCAGTTCTTC.

This clone was counted only a few times. The chain carries TRBV27 and TRBJ1-1; TRBD1 matches at 8 bases. The CDR3 consists of 13 residues. The germline CDR1 and CDR2 sequences are MNHEY and SMNVEV (reference sequence). J lost 10 bases, V lost 5 bases, and 9 bases had no gene match. The CDR3 protein is CASSPGQGLRAFF. DNA of the CDR3: TGTGCCAGCAGTCCCGGACAGGGTTTGCGAGCTTTCTTT.

V usage is TRBV7-2 and J usage is TRBJ2-5; D is unclear. The CDR3 sequence is 16 residues long. V was trimmed by 2 bases and J by 4 bases, leaving 17 bases between them. Germline CDR1 is SGHTA and CDR2 is FQGNSA. CDR3 region: CASSLFTFPSPETQYF. DNA of the CDR3: TGTGCCAGCAGCTTATTCACATTTCCGAGTCCAGAGACCCAGTACTTC. The whole variable domain, filled in from reference TRBV7-2 and TRBJ2-5, reads GAGVSQSPSNKVTEKGKDVELRCDPISGHTALYWYRQSLGQGLEFLIYFQGNSAPDKSGLPSDRFSAERTGGSVSTLTIQRTQQEDSAVYLCASSLFTFPSPETQYFGPGTRLLVL.

The chain recombines TRBV18 with TRBJ1-1; D is possibly TRBD1 (6 bases). The ends were cut back, 2 bases at V and 6 bases at J, with 22 bases in the middle. This CDR3 comprises 17 residues. CDR1 and CDR2 (germline): KGHSH, LQKENI. The CDR3 DNA reads as TGTGCCAGCTCACCATCCGCAGGTCGGACAGTTCTGTCTGAAGCTTTCTTT. It is translated as CASSPSAGRTVLSEAFF.

This clone has a handful of counts. CDR3 in DNA: TGTGCCAGCAGCCAAGAGGAAGGGGCTCTCTATGGCTACACCTTC. It encodes CASSQEEGALYGYTF. This chain connects TRBV5-4 to TRBJ1-2, with a weak D call TRBD1 (5 bases). The germline V gene encodes CDR1 SGHNT and CDR2 YYREEE (reference sequence). CDR3 length: 15 amino acids. The germline V and J ends were trimmed by 4 bases and 4 bases, with 17 bases remaining between them.

This clone appeared a few times. The chain links TRBV9 to TRBJ1-2; D call uncertain. V gave up 0 bases and J gave up 3 bases, with 18 bases separating them. The V gene's germline CDR1 is SGDLS and CDR2 YYNGEE. This CDR3 contains 17 residues. CDR3 coding DNA: TGTGCCAGCAGCGTAGGGACGGAGGAGTTCATATACTATGGCTACACCTTC. Protein product: CASSVGTEEFIYYGYTF.

For this clone: Distinct nucleotide sequences in the sample also encode this CDR3. V is TRBV6-5 and J is TRBJ2-1, with D perhaps TRBD2 (6 bases). This CDR3 is built from 13 residues. CDR1 is MNHEY, CDR2 SVGAGI, per germline. Between the trimmed V and J ends, which lost 4 bases and 10 bases, there was a span of 14 bases. CDR3 sequence: CASSWGVGGEQFF. In DNA form, the CDR3 reads TGTGCCAGCAGTTGGGGGGTTGGGGGGGAGCAGTTCTTC.

The chain uses TRBV28 and TRBJ2-7, with 11 bases fitting TRBD2. Germline CDR1 MDHEN, CDR2 SYDVKM. V was pared by 5 bases and J by 1 base, with 10 bases of the junction left unmatched. The length of the CDR3 is 17 residues. CDR3 sequence (DNA): TGTGCCAGCAGTCCCCGACTAGCGGGGAAAGCTTCCTACGAGCAGTACTTC. Protein sequence: CASSPRLAGKASYEQYF.

The chain links TRBV5-5 to TRBJ1-1; 9 bases match TRBD1. The CDR3 runs 16 residues. CDR1 SGHKS and CDR2 YYEKEE come from the germline V gene (reference sequence). The J segment lost 3 bases and the V segment lost 2 bases, leaving 8 bases of the junction unmatched. The DNA for the CDR3 is TGTGCCAGCAGCTTCCCTACAGGGGGCACGGACACTGAAGCTTTCTTT. Residues: CASSFPTGGTDTEAFF.

This clone occurred a few times. The V gene is TRBV7-9, the J gene TRBJ2-5; D is perhaps TRBD1 or TRBD2 (6 bases each). V lost 2 bases to trimming and J lost 0 bases, with 13 bases between them. The CDR3 spans 16 residues. Germline-derived CDR1 and CDR2 are SEHNR and FQNEAQ (reference sequence). CDR3 in DNA: TGTGCCAGCAGCTTAAGGGGGGAGGAAAACCAAGAGACCCAGTACTTC. Translation gives CASSLRGEENQETQYF.

The rearrangement uses TRBV6-6 and TRBJ1-2; D gene unclear. V was shortened by 6 bases and J by 8 bases, with 10 bases between the two germline ends. Germline V CDR1 and CDR2: MNHNY, SVGAGI (reference sequence). This CDR3 is built from 11 residues. CDR3 loop: CASREKRGYTF. The CDR3 region has the DNA TGTGCCAGCAGGGAAAAGAGGGGCTACACCTTC.

The genes are TRBV6-5 and TRBJ1-2; no firm D call. V was clipped by 4 bases and J by 7 bases, with 10 bases between them. Germline V CDR1 and CDR2: MNHEY, SVGAGI. The CDR3 contains 12 residues. The CDR3 DNA reads TGTGCCAGCAGTTGGGCGTCCGGTGGCTACACCTTC. As protein: CASSWASGGYTF.

V gene TRBV27 combines with J gene TRBJ2-1; a possible D gene is TRBD1 (5 bases). The CDR3 extends over 15 amino acids. Germline V CDR1 and CDR2: MNHEY, SMNVEV (reference sequence). V was cut by 8 bases and J by 0 bases, with 14 bases left in between. Here the CDR3 reads CASSPQASSYNEQFF. The CDR3, as DNA: TGTGCCAGCTCCCCACAGGCAAGCTCCTACAATGAGCAGTTCTTC.

V is TRBV19 and J is TRBJ2-4; D is possibly TRBD1 (5 bases). The CDR3 is 15 amino acids. Germline V gene sequence: CDR1 LNHDA, CDR2 SQIVND (reference sequence). The V gene lost 6 bases and the J gene lost 9 bases, with 21 bases spanning the gap. CDR3 coding DNA: TGTGCCAGTAGCCTCCGCACAGGAGACGTTGCCATTCAGTACTTC. It translates to CASSLRTGDVAIQYF.

The CDR3 DNA reads as TGTGCCAGCAGCTCATTCGGGGAGCAGTACTTC. Translating it yields CASSSFGEQYF. V gene TRBV5-6 combines with J gene TRBJ2-7; D is undetermined. Trimming removed 3 bases at V and 7 bases at J, with 8 bases between. CDR3 size: 11 residues. CDR1 SGHDT and CDR2 YYEEEE come from the germline V gene.

Here the CDR3 reads CASHFGRDIMFYEQYF. CDR3 in DNA: TGTGCAAGTCATTTTGGCCGGGACATAATGTTCTACGAGCAGTACTTC. The rearrangement uses TRBV12-2 and TRBJ2-7; TRBD1 is taken as the D call from the table, unchecked against the DNA. TRBV12-2 is a known pseudogene. The CDR3 spans 16 residues.

The J gene is TRBJ2-2, the V gene TRBV4-1; tentative D call: TRBD2 (6 bases). CDR1 and CDR2 (germline): MGHRA, YSYEKL. V shed 3 bases and J shed 3 bases, with 20 bases lying between them. CDR3 size: 18 residues. The CDR3 reads CASSHPKDGGKDTGELFF. As DNA, the CDR3 is TGCGCCAGCAGCCACCCCAAGGACGGCGGGAAGGACACCGGGGAGCTGTTTTTT.

CDR3 region: CASSMNRVLSYEQYF. DNA for the CDR3: TGTGCCAGTAGTATGAACAGGGTTCTCTCCTACGAGCAGTACTTC. The V call is TRBV19, the J call TRBJ2-7; TRBD1 is a possible D gene (6 bases). With 3 bases removed from V and 0 bases from J, the gap between germline ends came to 12 bases. CDR3 length equals 15 residues. The germline gives CDR1 LNHDA, CDR2 SQIVND (reference sequence).

The gene calls are TRBV7-3 and TRBJ2-1; D unclear. CDR1 is SGHTA and CDR2 is FQGTGA in the germline V gene. The CDR3 consists of 13 residues. V dropped 3 bases and J dropped 6 bases, with 9 bases sitting between them. Here the CDR3 DNA reads TGTGCCAGCAGCTTTTCCGGCAGCAATGAGCAGTTCTTC. Its protein is CASSFSGSNEQFF.

This clone was detected only a few times. The rearrangement links TRBV4-2 to TRBJ2-1, with 16 bases aligning to TRBD2. The CDR3 has 19 amino acids. CDR1 and CDR2 from the germline V gene are LGHNA and YNFKEQ. The trim removed 4 bases at V and 3 bases at J, leaving 9 bases unmatched. In nucleotides, the CDR3 is TGTGCCAGCAGCCCCCAGGGACTAGCGGGGGGGACCCTCTACAATGAGCAGTTCTTC. This gives the protein CASSPQGLAGGTLYNEQFF.

V and J are TRBV4-1 and TRBJ2-7, with D possibly matching TRBD1 (5 bases). This CDR3 region has 15 residues. Trimming took 2 bases from V and 0 from J, leaving 11 bases between them. From germline, CDR1 is MGHRA and CDR2 YSYEKL. CDR3: CASSQQDKSSYEQYF. CDR3 sequence (DNA): TGCGCCAGCAGCCAACAGGACAAGAGCTCCTACGAGCAGTACTTC.

CDR3 in amino acids: CASSAQSGVQETQYF. The CDR3 nucleotides read TGTGCCAGCAGTGCCCAATCAGGGGTACAAGAGACCCAGTACTTC. The V call is TRBV6-1, the J call TRBJ2-5, with D tentatively TRBD1 (6 bases). This CDR3 contains 15 residues. Germline CDR1 MNHNS, CDR2 SASEGT. The ends were cut back, 4 bases at V and 2 bases at J, with 14 bases in the middle.